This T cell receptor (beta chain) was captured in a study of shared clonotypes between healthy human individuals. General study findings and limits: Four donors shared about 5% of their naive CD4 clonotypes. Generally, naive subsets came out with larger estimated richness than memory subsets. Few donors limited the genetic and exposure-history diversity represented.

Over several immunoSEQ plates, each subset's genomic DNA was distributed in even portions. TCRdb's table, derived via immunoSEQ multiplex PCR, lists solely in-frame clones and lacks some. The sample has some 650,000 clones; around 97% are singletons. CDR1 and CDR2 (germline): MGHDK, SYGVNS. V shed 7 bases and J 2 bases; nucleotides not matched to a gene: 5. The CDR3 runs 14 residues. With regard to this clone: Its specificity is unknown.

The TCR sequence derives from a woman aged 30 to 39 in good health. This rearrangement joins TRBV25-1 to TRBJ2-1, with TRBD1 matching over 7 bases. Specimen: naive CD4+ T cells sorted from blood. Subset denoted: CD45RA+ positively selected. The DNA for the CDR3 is TGTGCCAGCAAAAAAGACAGGGCCTACAATGAGCAGTTCTTC. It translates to CASKKDRAYNEQFF.